A selection of T cell receptor beta chains follows, all from one sample in a study of shared clonotypes between healthy human individuals. Here immunoSEQ multiplex PCR was the method, and the copy in TCRdb shows in-frame clones only, minus some. The sample carries about 340,000 clones, around 67% recorded once. What was sequenced was memory CD4+ T cells sorted from blood. The receptors shown here come from a man between 25 and 39 years old in good health. The CDR3 runs from the conserved cysteine through the conserved F or W. Each record gives: J gene, CDR3 length, clone size, D gene, V gene, CDR3 protein, CDR3 DNA. A D gene is named only where the DNA matches it firmly. A row's size may be missing; if present it is once, few, many or a size class.

>TRBJ1-5|16|NA|NA|TRBV28
CASSTVTRGLNQPQHF
TGTGCCAGCAGCACCGTAACCCGGGGTTTGAATCAGCCCCAGCATTTT
>TRBJ2-1|12|few|NA|TRBV19
CASSSGLGEQFF
TGTGCCAGTAGTTCGGGACTGGGTGAGCAGTTCTTC
>TRBJ2-1|13|NA|NA|TRBV9
CASSVAKDNEQFF
TGTGCCAGCAGCGTAGCTAAGGACAATGAGCAGTTCTTC
>TRBJ1-1|14|NA|TRBD1|TRBV9
CASTRTGESTEAFF
TGTGCCAGCACCCGGACAGGGGAGAGCACTGAAGCTTTCTTT
>TRBJ2-1|17|NA|NA|TRBV4-3
CASSPELGESSYNEQFF
TGCGCCAGCAGCCCCGAACTCGGGGAGAGCTCCTACAATGAGCAGTTCTTC
>TRBJ2-7|15|few|TRBD2|TRBV5-1
CASSYSGSRSYEQYF
TGCGCCAGCAGCTATAGCGGGAGTCGGTCCTACGAGCAGTACTTC
>TRBJ1-4|14|NA|TRBD1|TRBV11-2
CAGSIGQGSEKLFF
TGTGCCGGCAGCATCGGACAGGGTAGCGAAAAACTGTTTTTT
>TRBJ2-3|13|NA|NA|TRBV7-9
CASSPRPSDTQYF
TGTGCCAGCAGCCCCCGCCCATCAGATACGCAGTATTTT
>TRBJ2-5|13|once|NA|TRBV19
CASSIQNQETQYF
TGTGCCAGTAGTATACAGAACCAAGAGACCCAGTACTTC
>TRBJ2-5|12|once|NA|TRBV10-3
CAGGASQETQYF
TGTGCCGGCGGGGCAAGCCAAGAGACCCAGTACTTC
>TRBJ2-5|13|NA|NA|TRBV2
CASSEGRVETQYF
TGTGCCAGCAGTGAAGGCAGGGTAGAGACCCAGTACTTC
>TRBJ2-1|17|many|TRBD2|TRBV10-1
CASSSGLAGGWENEQFF
TGCGCCAGCAGTTCCGGACTAGCGGGAGGTTGGGAAAATGAGCAGTTCTTC
>TRBJ2-5|13|NA|TRBD2|TRBV5-1
CASTRLAEETQYF
TGCGCCAGCACCCGACTAGCGGAAGAGACCCAGTACTTC
>TRBJ1-3|11|few|NA|TRBV20-1
CSASHQNTIYF
TGCAGTGCTAGTCACCAAAACACCATATATTTT
>TRBJ1-3|14|NA|NA|TRBV30
CAWSRSGSGNTIYF
TGTGCCTGGAGTAGGTCAGGCTCTGGAAACACCATATATTTT
>TRBJ2-7|13|NA|NA|TRBV25-1
CASNGGPIGEQYF
TGTGCCAGCAACGGGGGACCTATCGGCGAGCAGTACTTC
>TRBJ1-1|12|NA|NA|TRBV2
CASSEQGWGAFF
TGTGCCAGCAGTGAACAGGGGTGGGGAGCTTTCTTT
>TRBJ2-3|15|NA|NA|TRBV7-9
CASSPRGGKTDTQYF
TGTGCCAGCAGCCCCAGGGGGGGGAAAACAGATACGCAGTATTTT
>TRBJ2-1|14|NA|NA|TRBV11-2
CASSILTEDHEQFF
TGTGCCAGCAGCATCCTGACAGAGGACCATGAGCAGTTCTTC
>TRBJ2-1|15|NA|NA|TRBV7-6
CASSALRGSYNEQFF
TGTGCCAGCAGCGCCCTCAGGGGATCCTACAATGAGCAGTTCTTC
>TRBJ2-3|16|NA|TRBD2|TRBV11-3
CASSLTSGRLTDTQYF
TGTGCCAGCAGCCTGACTAGCGGTCGACTCACAGATACGCAGTATTTT
>TRBJ1-5|14|once|TRBD1|TRBV19
CASSNQGANQPQHF
TGTGCCAGTAGTAATCAGGGGGCCAATCAGCCCCAGCATTTT
>TRBJ2-7|17|NA|NA|TRBV7-2
CASSLKAGGVPSYEQYF
TGTGCCAGCAGCTTAAAAGCCGGCGGAGTTCCCTCCTACGAGCAGTACTTC
>TRBJ2-1|15|NA|TRBD2|TRBV27
CASSSWTSGTHEQFF
TGTGCCAGCAGTTCCTGGACTAGCGGGACTCATGAGCAGTTCTTC
>TRBJ2-3|14|NA|NA|TRBV11-3
CASSSDSSTDTQYF
TGTGCCAGCAGCTCTGACTCTAGCACAGATACGCAGTATTTT
>TRBJ1-1|18|NA|NA|TRBV11-2
CASSLAWEQGTIMTEAFF
TGTGCCAGCAGCTTAGCTTGGGAACAGGGAACGATTATGACTGAAGCTTTCTTT
>TRBJ2-7|13|NA|NA|TRBV27
CASSPTDSYEQYF
TGTGCCAGCAGCCCGACAGACTCCTACGAGCAGTACTTC
>TRBJ2-2|14|few|NA|TRBV7-9
CASSPGTNSGELFF
TGTGCCAGCAGCCCTGGGACAAACTCCGGGGAGCTGTTTTTT
>TRBJ2-5|16|NA|NA|TRBV25-1
CASTHSGGRPQETQYF
TGTGCCAGCACCCACAGTGGAGGGCGCCCCCAGGAGACCCAGTACTTC
>TRBJ2-2|17|NA|TRBD1|TRBV18
CASSPETGPGTLGELFF
TGTGCCAGCTCACCGGAGACAGGGCCGGGGACCCTCGGGGAGCTGTTTTTT
>TRBJ2-4|14|NA|NA|TRBV5-6
CASSLTGSKNIQYF
TGTGCCAGCAGCTTGACAGGGTCCAAAAACATTCAGTACTTC
>TRBJ2-3|13|NA|NA|TRBV2
CASTRAGTDTQYF
TGTGCCAGCACGCGGGCAGGCACAGATACGCAGTATTTT
>TRBJ2-1|15|NA|NA|TRBV11-1
CASSLSLVGGEKEFF
TGTGCCAGCAGCTTATCTTTGGTGGGCGGGGAAAAGGAGTTCTTC
>TRBJ2-7|13|NA|NA|TRBV25-1
CASSESRLVEQYF
TGTGCCAGCAGTGAGTCACGACTAGTGGAGCAGTACTTC
>TRBJ1-3|16|NA|TRBD1|TRBV11-2
CASSLGDRALGNTIYF
TGTGCCAGCAGCTTAGGAGACAGGGCTCTAGGAAACACCATATATTTT
>TRBJ2-2|15|NA|NA|TRBV19
CASSIDPPHTGELFF
TGTGCCAGTAGTATAGATCCACCGCACACCGGGGAGCTGTTTTTT
>TRBJ2-1|15|once|TRBD2|TRBV6-5
CASTDGTSGHNEQFF
TGTGCCAGCACCGACGGGACTAGCGGTCACAATGAGCAGTTCTTC
>TRBJ1-1|15|NA|NA|TRBV6-5
CASSYASGGGTEAFF
TGTGCCAGCAGCTACGCTTCGGGGGGTGGCACTGAAGCTTTCTTT
>TRBJ2-5|16|once|TRBD1|TRBV6-6
CASSYLDMDRAETQYF
TGTGCCAGCAGTTACCTAGATATGGACAGGGCTGAGACCCAGTACTTC
>TRBJ1-5|15|once|NA|TRBV10-3
CAISADTLSNQPQHF
TGTGCCATCAGTGCCGACACCCTTAGCAATCAGCCCCAGCATTTT
>TRBJ2-1|14|few|NA|TRBV25-1
CASSEEINYNEQFF
TGTGCCAGCAGCGAAGAAATCAATTACAATGAGCAGTTCTTC
>TRBJ2-3|17|NA|TRBD2|TRBV27
CASSLSSSGGVPDTQYF
TGTGCCAGCAGTTTATCGTCTAGCGGGGGGGTCCCAGATACGCAGTATTTT
>TRBJ1-1|16|NA|TRBD1|TRBV28
CASRRTGRNMNTEAFF
TGTGCCAGCAGAAGGACAGGGAGGAACATGAACACTGAAGCTTTCTTT
>TRBJ1-2|11|few|NA|TRBV6-1
CASSEYYGYTF
TGTGCCAGCAGTGAATACTATGGCTACACCTTC
>TRBJ2-2|16|NA|NA|TRBV5-4
CASSSPGTANTGELFF
TGTGCCAGCAGCTCCCCCGGGACGGCGAATACCGGGGAGCTGTTTTTT
>TRBJ2-5|14|few|NA|TRBV25-1
CASSRARGQETQYF
TGTGCCAGCAGTCGGGCAAGGGGCCAAGAGACCCAGTACTTC
>TRBJ2-7|13|few|TRBD2|TRBV19
CASGAGRGYEQYF
TGTGCCAGTGGAGCGGGAAGGGGCTACGAGCAGTACTTC
>TRBJ1-1|14|NA|NA|TRBV10-3
CAISERAMNTEAFF
TGTGCCATCAGTGAGAGGGCGATGAACACTGAAGCTTTCTTT
>TRBJ2-1|15|few|TRBD2|TRBV19
CASTLRLAGFGEQFF
TGTGCCAGTACGTTGCGACTAGCGGGGTTTGGGGAGCAGTTCTTC
>TRBJ2-3|14|few|NA|TRBV28
CASRLGKSTDTQYF
TGTGCCAGCAGACTGGGAAAAAGCACAGATACGCAGTATTTT
>TRBJ2-1|15|NA|TRBD2|TRBV15
CATSIYTGTSDEQFF
TGTGCCACCAGCATATATACCGGGACTAGCGATGAGCAGTTCTTC
>TRBJ2-7|14|once|TRBD1|TRBV5-4
CASRDPTGGNEQYF
TGTGCCAGCAGAGACCCTACAGGGGGCAACGAGCAGTACTTC